This TCR beta chain was recorded in a study of CD8 T cells in Susac syndrome. This CDR3 spans 12 amino acids. The V gene lost 7 bases and the J gene lost 6 bases, with 11 bases spanning the gap. Per germline, CDR1 MNHEY and CDR2 SMNVEV (reference sequence). Random hexamers primed reverse transcription of about 0.45 to 1 ug RNA. TCRdb passed the immunoSEQ multiplex PCR reads through MiXCR, listing each CDR3 protein once. Found here are around 280,000 distinct CDR3 sequences, approximately 84% of them singletons; the top ten hold about 0.11%. The sequence came from a human donor with multiple sclerosis. The source material was CD8+ T cells from PBMCs. V and J are TRBV27 and TRBJ2-3, with D possibly called TRBD1 or TRBD2 (5 bases each). In nucleotides, the CDR3 is TGTGCCAGCACCTCGGGGCGGGATACGCAGTATTTT. Its protein product is CASTSGRDTQYF.